This TCR beta chain was sequenced for a study of response to subunit inactivated influenza vaccine. TCRdb re-analysed the RT-PCR reads in MiXCR, keeping a single row per CDR3 protein. Of 530,000 or so distinct CDR3 sequences listed, about 25% are singletons. A few counts support this clonotype. Per the germline V gene, CDR1 is SGDLS and CDR2 is YYNGEE. With V trimmed by 2 bases and J by 7 bases, 8 bases remained unmatched. The CDR3 contains 16 residues. The sequenced sample was CD4+ T cells sorted from PBMCs, obtained 4 to 6 days after vaccination. J is TRBJ2-2 and V is TRBV9; TRBD2 matches at 10 bases. The clonotype originates from a man in his fifties or sixties who received an inactivated influenza vaccine. The CDR3, as DNA: TGTGCCAGCAGCGTCAGCGGGGGGGCCGTTCTCGGGGAGCTGTTTTTT. Translated: CASSVSGGAVLGELFF.